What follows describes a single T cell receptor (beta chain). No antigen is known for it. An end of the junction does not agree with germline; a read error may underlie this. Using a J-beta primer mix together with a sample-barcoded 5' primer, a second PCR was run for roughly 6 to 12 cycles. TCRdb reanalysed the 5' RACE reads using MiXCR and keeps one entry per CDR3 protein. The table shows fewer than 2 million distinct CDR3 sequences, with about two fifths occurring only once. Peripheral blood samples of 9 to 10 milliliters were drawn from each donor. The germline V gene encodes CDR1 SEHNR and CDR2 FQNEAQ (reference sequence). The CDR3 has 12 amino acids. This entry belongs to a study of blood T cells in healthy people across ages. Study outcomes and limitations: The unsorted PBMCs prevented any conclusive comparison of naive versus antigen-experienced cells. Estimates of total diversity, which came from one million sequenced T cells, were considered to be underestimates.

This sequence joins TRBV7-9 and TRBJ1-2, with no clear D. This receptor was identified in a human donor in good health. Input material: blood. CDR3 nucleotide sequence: TGTGCCGGCAGCTCGGAGAACTATGGCTACACCTTC. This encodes CAGSSENYGYTF. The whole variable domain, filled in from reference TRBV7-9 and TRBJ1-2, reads DTGVSQNPRHKITKRGQNVTFRCDPISEHNRLYWYRQTLGQGPEFLTYFQNEAQLEKSRLLSDRFSAERPKGSFSTLEIQRTEQGDSAMYLCAGSSENYGYTFGSGTRLTVV.